Here is one T cell receptor (beta chain) with its context. What it recognizes is unknown. The primer mix had 60 Vbeta and 13 Jbeta primers. Data came from immunoSEQ multiplex PCR; TCRdb stores just in-frame clones and leaves some out. The sample yields tens of thousands of clones, under 85% seen once. The source of the sample is a study of cytomegalovirus exposure and HLA in healthy donors. This CDR3 has 18 amino acids. Germline CDR1 reads MDHEN; CDR2 reads SYDVKM. The V gene lost 0 bases and the J gene lost 4 bases, with 21 bases spanning the gap. Study-wide results and caveats: According to the study, about 180 TCR beta chains were cytomegalovirus-associated. Researchers reported that a few CMV-associated chains were confirmed in vitro as CMV antigen-specific.

The gene calls are TRBV28 and TRBJ1-1, with a weak D call TRBD1 (5 bases). What was sequenced was PBMCs. The receptor was isolated from a young man in good health and CMV-seronegative. The CDR3 here is CASSLWGLGAGGGTEAFF. The CDR3 nucleotides read TGTGCCAGCAGTTTATGGGGCCTCGGGGCGGGGGGAGGCACTGAAGCTTTCTTT.